Below are 21 T cell receptor beta chains sequenced from a single sample in a study of T-cell reconstitution after alpha-beta-depleted transplantation in children. Library preparation (for TCRbeta) was performed with unique molecular identifiers. One entry per CDR3 protein, called by TCRdb with MiXCR from the PCR reads. Here the sample spans about 600,000 distinct CDR3 sequences, roughly a tenth being singletons. This specimen was PBMCs from the stem cell graft donor, taken from the stem cell graft. The receptors were sampled from a human donor who donated a stem cell graft to a child with acute myeloid leukemia.

The genes are TRBV28 and TRBJ1-4; D is ambiguous. Trimming left V 6 bases short and J 0 bases short, with 11 bases between. This CDR3 has 15 residues. From germline, CDR1 is MDHEN and CDR2 SYDVKM. The CDR3 is CASSSPGATNEKLFF. CDR3 in DNA: TGTGCCAGCAGCTCACCGGGCGCAACTAATGAAAAACTGTTTTTT. Together with reference TRBV28 and TRBJ1-4, the CDR3 gives the full variable domain: DVKVTQSSRYLVKRTGEKVFLECVQDMDHENMFWYRQDPGLGLRLIYFSYDVKMKEKGDIPEGYSVSREKKERFSLILESASTNQTSMYLCASSSPGATNEKLFFGSGTQLSVL.

Points on this clonotype: The junction departs from the called germline gene at one end, perhaps through a read error. The V gene is TRBV2, the J gene TRBJ1-3; 7 bases align to TRBD1. Germline values: CDR1 SNHLY, CDR2 FYNNEI. This CDR3 is 19 amino acids long. This CDR3 is CARSIYGVPQGPSGNTIYF. The CDR3 bases are TGTGCCCGCAGCATTTACGGGGTACCACAGGGGCCCTCTGGAAACACCATATATTTT.

The V and J genes are TRBV4-2 and TRBJ2-7; TRBD2 matches 7 bases. The CDR3 runs 16 residues. Trimming took 4 bases from V and 3 from J; bases not matched to a gene: 12. Germline V gene data show CDR1 as LGHNA and CDR2 as YNFKEQ. For the CDR3, the DNA is TGTGCCAGCAGCCGATTAGGAGCTAGCGGAAACTACGAGCAGTACTTC. Its protein is CASSRLGASGNYEQYF.

This clonotype was detected only a few times. This chain links TRBV18 with TRBJ2-5; D unresolved. This CDR3 contains 13 residues. Germline CDR1 and CDR2: KGHSH and LQKENI. Trimming pared 0 bases from V and 4 bases from J, leaving 6 bases between. The CDR3 nucleotides are TGTGCCAGCTCACCACCCATAGGAGAGACCCAGTACTTC. Its protein is CASSPPIGETQYF.

This clonotype was seen ten or more times. The V call is TRBV20-1, the J call TRBJ2-1; TRBD1 matches at 9 bases. V shed 0 bases and J 6 bases; nucleotides not matched to a gene: 6. This CDR3 comprises 15 residues. Germline V gene sequence: CDR1 DFQATT, CDR2 SNEGSKA (reference sequence). CDR3 bases: TGCAGTGCTAGAGATACCGGGACAGGGCGCAATGAGCAGTTCTTC. Its protein is CSARDTGTGRNEQFF.

This clonotype occurred many times. The chain uses TRBV6-5 and TRBJ2-7; tentative D call: TRBD1 (6 bases). V was pared by 8 bases and J by 5 bases, with 13 bases between. This CDR3 has 12 residues. The V gene's germline CDR1 is MNHEY and CDR2 SVGAGI. The DNA for the CDR3 is TGTGCCAGCTCAGGACAGACAAACGAGCAGTACTTC. It specifies CASSGQTNEQYF.

This clonotype turned up a few times. The J gene is TRBJ1-2, the V gene TRBV24-1; weak D call: TRBD1 (5 bases). The germline gives CDR1 KGHDR, CDR2 SFDVKD. V shed 1 base and J shed 7 bases, with 9 bases lying between them. The CDR3 extends over 13 amino acids. The CDR3 loop reads CATSDLGGVGYTF. DNA of the CDR3: TGTGCCACCAGTGATTTAGGAGGGGTTGGCTACACCTTC.

This clonotype was observed many times. This sequence joins TRBV3-1 and TRBJ2-2, with D perhaps matching TRBD2 (5 bases). Germline CDR1 reads LGHDT; CDR2 reads YNNKEL (reference sequence). V gave up 0 bases and J gave up 5 bases, with 19 bases separating them. This CDR3 region has 18 residues. CDR3 sequence reads: CASSQESAGLPGTGELFF. CDR3 nucleotide sequence: TGTGCCAGCAGCCAAGAATCCGCCGGGTTGCCGGGGACCGGGGAGCTGTTTTTT.

This rearrangement joins TRBV10-3 to TRBJ2-3; TRBD1 is a possible D gene (5 bases). CDR3 length: 11 residues. Trimming shortened V by 6 bases and J by 5 bases, and 6 bases separated the two germline ends. Germline-derived CDR1 and CDR2 are ENHRY and SYGVKD. The CDR3 loop is CAISDRDTQYF. CDR3 coding DNA: TGTGCCATCAGCGACAGAGATACGCAGTATTTT.

This clonotype was seen only a few times. The chain recombines TRBV7-2 with TRBJ2-7, with 7 positions matching TRBD2. From germline, CDR1 is SGHTA and CDR2 FQGNSA. The CDR3 consists of 15 residues. Trimming at V came to 5 bases and at J to 6 bases, leaving 13 bases not matched to a gene. The CDR3 DNA follows: TGTGCCAGCAGCCCCCAGATGGGAGGGCTTCTCGAGCAGTACTTC. Amino acid sequence: CASSPQMGGLLEQYF.

The chain carries TRBV27 and TRBJ2-7; 10 bases agree with TRBD2. The length of the CDR3 is 16 residues. The junction had 12 bases not matched to a gene; V was cut back by 7 bases and J by 3 bases. Germline-derived CDR1 and CDR2 are MNHEY and SMNVEV (reference sequence). The CDR3 is CASKGQAGGKIYEQYF. The DNA of the CDR3 is TGTGCCAGCAAGGGGCAAGCGGGAGGGAAAATCTACGAGCAGTACTTC.

The chain employs TRBV29-1 and TRBJ2-1; D is possibly TRBD1 (6 bases). This CDR3 is built from 14 residues. Germline assignment: CDR1 SQVTM and CDR2 ANQGSEA. The V gene lost 7 bases and the J gene lost 4 bases, with 17 bases spanning the gap. The CDR3 spells CSALGQGRYNEQFF. The DNA for the CDR3 is TGCAGCGCCCTTGGCCAGGGGCGTTACAATGAGCAGTTCTTC.

The V gene is TRBV12-3 or TRBV12-4, the J gene TRBJ1-4; no clear D gene. V lost 5 bases and J lost 7, with 20 bases in between. There are 16 residues in the CDR3. The DNA of the CDR3 is TGTGCCAGCAGTCCGCAACACGGCACGTCGGGTGAAAAACTGTTTTTT. It translates to CASSPQHGTSGEKLFF.

Only a few counts were recorded for this clonotype. The V and J genes are TRBV7-3 and TRBJ2-7; TRBD2 matches 10 bases. This CDR3 is built from 14 residues. V was pared by 4 bases and J by 3 bases, with 3 bases of the junction left unmatched. Germline values: CDR1 SGHTA, CDR2 FQGTGA. DNA of the CDR3: TGTGCCAGCAGCTCTAGCGGGAGCGGCTACGAGCAGTACTTC. Translated: CASSSSGSGYEQYF.

This clonotype was found a few times. This chain uses TRBV20-1 with TRBJ1-5; 10 bases fit TRBD1. Per the germline V gene, CDR1 is DFQATT and CDR2 is SNEGSKA (reference sequence). V was clipped by 4 bases and J by 3 bases; unmatched bases: 6. This CDR3 spans 15 amino acids. The CDR3 loop is CSAKIGTGDNQPQHF. CDR3 bases: TGCAGTGCTAAAATCGGGACAGGGGACAATCAGCCCCAGCATTTT.

This clonotype was counted many times. V and J are TRBV5-1 and TRBJ2-1, with 12 bases fitting TRBD2. V lost 5 bases to trimming and J lost 5 bases; unmatched junction nucleotides: 2. The germline V gene has CDR1 SGHRS and CDR2 YFSETQ. This CDR3 region has 14 residues. CDR3 in DNA: TGCGCCAGCAGTGGACTAGCGGGACACAATGAGCAGTTCTTC. Its protein is CASSGLAGHNEQFF. The whole variable domain, remainder taken from reference TRBV5-1 and TRBJ2-1, is KAGVTQTPRYLIKTRGQQVTLSCSPISGHRSVSWYQQTPGQGLQFLFEYFSETQRNKGNFPGRFSGRQFSNSRSEMNVSTLELGDSALYLCASSGLAGHNEQFFGPGTRLTVL.

This clonotype was observed at least ten times. This chain links TRBV7-9 with TRBJ2-7; D gene unclear. V gave up 3 bases and J gave up 2 bases, with 5 bases separating them. The germline V gene has CDR1 SEHNR and CDR2 FQNEAQ (reference sequence). The CDR3 loop spans 12 amino acids. As DNA, the CDR3 is TGTGCCAGCAGCTTCAGGCCCTACGAGCAGTACTTC. Amino acids: CASSFRPYEQYF. Looking up the rest from reference TRBV7-9 and TRBJ2-7 gives the full variable domain: DTGVSQNPRHKITKRGQNVTFRCDPISEHNRLYWYRQTLGQGPEFLTYFQNEAQLEKSRLLSDRFSAERPKGSFSTLEIQRTEQGDSAMYLCASSFRPYEQYFGPGTRLTVT.

The V gene is TRBV5-1, the J gene TRBJ2-3; TRBD2 matches 9 bases. With V trimmed by 0 bases and J by 2 bases, 4 bases remained unmatched. CDR1 and CDR2 (germline): SGHRS, YFSETQ. The CDR3 loop spans 16 amino acids. The DNA for the CDR3 is TGCGCCAGCAGCTTGGCGGCGGGAGGGTACACAGATACGCAGTATTTT. Translated: CASSLAAGGYTDTQYF. The full variable domain, its missing parts supplied by reference TRBV5-1 and TRBJ2-3, is KAGVTQTPRYLIKTRGQQVTLSCSPISGHRSVSWYQQTPGQGLQFLFEYFSETQRNKGNFPGRFSGRQFSNSRSEMNVSTLELGDSALYLCASSLAAGGYTDTQYFGPGTRLTVL.

This sequence joins TRBV28 and TRBJ1-5; D uncertain. V was shortened by 3 bases and J by 5 bases, with 11 bases between the two germline ends. Germline V gene data show CDR1 as MDHEN and CDR2 as SYDVKM. The CDR3 loop spans 14 amino acids. The CDR3 spells CASSFRQAYQPQHF. The CDR3 coding sequence is TGTGCCAGCAGTTTTAGGCAGGCCTATCAGCCCCAGCATTTT.

This clonotype was found a few times. The chain recombines TRBV4-3 with TRBJ1-3; 10 positions agree with TRBD1. Per germline, CDR1 LGHNA and CDR2 YSLEER. This CDR3 has 16 residues. V lost 3 bases and J lost 8; bases outside the gene matches: 10. CDR3 amino acids: CASSHGEDRGLDTIYF. The CDR3 DNA reads TGCGCCAGCAGCCACGGGGAAGACAGGGGGCTGGACACCATATATTTT.

The chain is built from TRBV29-1 and TRBJ2-7, with a possible D match to TRBD2 (5 bases). The germline V gene encodes CDR1 SQVTM and CDR2 ANQGSEA. V lost 3 bases and J lost 7, with 13 bases in between. The CDR3 consists of 12 residues. The CDR3 sequence: CSVDVTSGEQYF. The CDR3 coding sequence is TGCAGCGTTGACGTTACCTCGGGAGAGCAGTACTTC.